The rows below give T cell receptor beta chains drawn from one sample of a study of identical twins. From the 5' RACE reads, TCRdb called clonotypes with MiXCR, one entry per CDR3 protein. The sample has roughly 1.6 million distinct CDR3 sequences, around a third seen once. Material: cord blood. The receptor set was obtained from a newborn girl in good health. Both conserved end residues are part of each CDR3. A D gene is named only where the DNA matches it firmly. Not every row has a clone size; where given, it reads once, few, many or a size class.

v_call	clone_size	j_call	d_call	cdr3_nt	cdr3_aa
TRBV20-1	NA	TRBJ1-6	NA	TGCAGTGCTTGGGAGGAGGGAAATTCACCCCTCCACTTT	CSAWEEGNSPLHF
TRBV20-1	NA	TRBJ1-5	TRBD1	TGCAGTGCGAACCAAGGGGGACAGCGCTTTGAGAGCAATCAGCCCCAGCATTTT	CSANQGGQRFESNQPQHF
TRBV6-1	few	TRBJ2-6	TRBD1	TGTGCCAGCAGTGAATGGACAGGGGGTAATTCTGGGGCCAACGTCCTGACTTTC	CASSEWTGGNSGANVLTF
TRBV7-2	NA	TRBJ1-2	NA	TGTGCCAGCAGCTTAGGGGCGTCTATAAAGGATGGCTACACCTTC	CASSLGASIKDGYTF
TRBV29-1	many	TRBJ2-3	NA	TGCAGCGTTGAACGGACAACTACAGATACGCAGTATTTT	CSVERTTTDTQYF
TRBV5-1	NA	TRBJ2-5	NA	TGCGCCAGCAGAGGGGCAGGGTCCATAGAGACCCAGTACTTC	CASRGAGSIETQYF
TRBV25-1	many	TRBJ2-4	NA	TGTGCCAGCAGTGCGAGAATCTTTCAGGGGGAGGGAAACATTCAGTACTTC	CASSARIFQGEGNIQYF
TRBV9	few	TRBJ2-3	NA	TGTGCCAGCAGCGTAGCGGGCTACTCTAGCACAGATACGCAGTATTTT	CASSVAGYSSTDTQYF
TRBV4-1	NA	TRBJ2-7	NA	TGCGCCAGCAGCCAAGATGGGCTAGGCGCCTACGAGCAGTACTTC	CASSQDGLGAYEQYF
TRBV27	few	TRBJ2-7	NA	TGTGCCACCCAGGACTCCGTCGGAAGGCACGAGCAGTACTTC	CATQDSVGRHEQYF
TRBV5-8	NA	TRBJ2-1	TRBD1	TGTGCCAGCAGCAGGGACAGGGGCCTCGGGGTCAATGAGCAGTTCTTC	CASSRDRGLGVNEQFF
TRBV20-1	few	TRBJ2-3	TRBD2	TGCAGTGCTTTGGTCGCGGGAGGCAGGACAGATACGCAGTATTTT	CSALVAGGRTDTQYF
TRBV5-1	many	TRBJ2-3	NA	TGTGCCAGCAGCTTAGGGTCTAACACAGATACGCAGTATTTT	CASSLGSNTDTQYF
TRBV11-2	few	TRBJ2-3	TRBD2	TGTGCCAGCAGCTTAGACCTGCCTAGCGGGAGGGCCAGCACAGATACGCAGTATTTT	CASSLDLPSGRASTDTQYF
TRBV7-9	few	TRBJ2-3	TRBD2	TGTGCCAGCAGCTTAGTTCGTCTTGGTGTACTAGCGGGGGTTCCAGATACGCAGTATTTT	CASSLVRLGVLAGVPDTQYF
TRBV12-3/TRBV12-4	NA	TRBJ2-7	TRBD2	TGTGCCAGCGCCCGTGATGGCGGGAGCTCCTACGAGCAGTACTTC	CASARDGGSSYEQYF
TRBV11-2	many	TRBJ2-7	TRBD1	TGTGCCAGCAGCTCTCTACAGGGGGCATACGAGCAGTACTTC	CASSSLQGAYEQYF
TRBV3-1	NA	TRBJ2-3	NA	TGTGCCAGCAGCCGCCGGGCCGCAGATACGCAGTATTTT	CASSRRAADTQYF
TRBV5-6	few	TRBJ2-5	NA	TGTGCCAGCACGACGTCGGGGGCCCAAGAGACCCAGTACTTC	CASTTSGAQETQYF
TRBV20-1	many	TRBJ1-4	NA	TGCAGTGCTAGAGATCTAAGGGTCCTTCGGGATGAAAAACTGTTTTTT	CSARDLRVLRDEKLFF
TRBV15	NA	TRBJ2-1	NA	TGTGCCACCAGCACCGGAAGAGGGTCTTACAATGAGCAGTTCTTC	CATSTGRGSYNEQFF
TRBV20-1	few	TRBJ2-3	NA	TGCAGTGCTAGAACGGGGGTTGATACGCAGTATTTT	CSARTGVDTQYF
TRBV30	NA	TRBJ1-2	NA	TGTGCCTCCCCGGGGGGGCACGTCTATGGCTACACCTTC	CASPGGHVYGYTF
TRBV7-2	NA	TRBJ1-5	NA	TGTGCCAGCAGCTTAATTGTTGGCAATCAGCCCCAGCATTTT	CASSLIVGNQPQHF
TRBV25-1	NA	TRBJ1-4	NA	TGTGCCAGCAGTGAATATGAGAAGCGGGATGAAAAACTGTTTTTT	CASSEYEKRDEKLFF
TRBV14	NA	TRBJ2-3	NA	TGTGCCAGCAGCCGAAACAGGGTTGCAGATACGCAGTATTTT	CASSRNRVADTQYF
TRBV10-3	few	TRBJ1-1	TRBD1	TGTGCCATCAGTGACCCCGGGACAGTGAACACTGAAGCTTTCTTT	CAISDPGTVNTEAFF
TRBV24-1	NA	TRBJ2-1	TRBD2	TGTGCCACCTCAATAGCGGGAGGCTCCTACAATGAGCAGTTCTTC	CATSIAGGSYNEQFF
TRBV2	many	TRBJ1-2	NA	TGTGCCAGCAGTGTCACAGTACGGATTGGCTACACCTTC	CASSVTVRIGYTF
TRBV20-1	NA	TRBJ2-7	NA	TGCAGTGCTAGAGCTCGACTAGGGTCCTACGAGCAGTACTTC	CSARARLGSYEQYF
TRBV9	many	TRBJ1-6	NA	TGTGCCAGCAGCCCTCAGGAGTATAATTCACCCCTCCACTTT	CASSPQEYNSPLHF
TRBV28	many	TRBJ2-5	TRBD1	TGTGCCAGCAGTTTAATAGGGACAGGGAGGGAGACCCAGTACTTC	CASSLIGTGRETQYF
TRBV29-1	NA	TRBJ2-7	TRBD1	TGCAGCGTTGGTCCGCCAGGACAGGGCTACGAGCAGTACTTC	CSVGPPGQGYEQYF
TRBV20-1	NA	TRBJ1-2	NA	TGCAGTGCTAGAGATAGTTATAACTATGGCTACACCTTC	CSARDSYNYGYTF
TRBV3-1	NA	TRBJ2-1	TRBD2	TGTGCCAGCAGCCAAGATAATAGCGGGAGCAATGAGCAGTTCTTC	CASSQDNSGSNEQFF
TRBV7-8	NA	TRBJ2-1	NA	TGTGCCAGCAGACTATTCGGGACTCCCTACAATGAGCAGTTCTTC	CASRLFGTPYNEQFF
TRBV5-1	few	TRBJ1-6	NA	TGCGCCAGCAGCTTGTACGCCGGACAGAATTCACCCCTCCACTTT	CASSLYAGQNSPLHF
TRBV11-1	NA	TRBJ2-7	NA	TGTGCCAGCAGTTCTAGCGTAACCTACAATGAGCAGTACTTC	CASSSSVTYNEQYF
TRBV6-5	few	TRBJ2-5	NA	TGTGCCAGCAGCCTCCGGGACTTTCCTAGGAGTGAGCAGTACTTC	CASSLRDFPRSEQYF
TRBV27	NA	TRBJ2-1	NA	TGTGCCAGCAGTCCGGGTTACGTCAATGAGCAGTTCTTC	CASSPGYVNEQFF
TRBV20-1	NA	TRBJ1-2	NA	TGCAGTGCTAGCTCCCCCAGGAACTATGGCTACACCTTC	CSASSPRNYGYTF
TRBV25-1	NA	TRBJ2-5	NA	TGTGCCAGCAGTGAAAGGGACTGGTACCAAGAGACCCAGTACTTC	CASSERDWYQETQYF
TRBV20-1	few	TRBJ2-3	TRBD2	TGCAGTGCTATTAGCGGGAGGGCCCTATTCGATACGCAGTATTTT	CSAISGRALFDTQYF
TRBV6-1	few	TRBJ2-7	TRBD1	TGTGCCAGCAGTGATTTAGGGACAGGGGGCTCCTACGAGCAGTACTTC	CASSDLGTGGSYEQYF
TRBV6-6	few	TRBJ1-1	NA	TGTGCCAGCAGATCCAAGGCCTTCTCTATGAACACTGAAGCTTTCTTT	CASRSKAFSMNTEAFF
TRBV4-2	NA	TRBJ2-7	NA	TGTGCCAGCAGCCATCCGGGCCAGCTATCAACCTACGAGCAGTACTTC	CASSHPGQLSTYEQYF
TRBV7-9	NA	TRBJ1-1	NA	TGTGCCAGCAGCTCACACAGGGTGAACACTGAAGCTTTCTTT	CASSSHRVNTEAFF
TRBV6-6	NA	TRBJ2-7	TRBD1	TGTGCCAGCAGTTCGACAGGGTCCAACGAGCAGTACTTC	CASSSTGSNEQYF
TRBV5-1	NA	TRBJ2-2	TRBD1	TGCGCCAGCGCCGGGACAGGGTTCACCGGGGAGCTGTTTTTT	CASAGTGFTGELFF
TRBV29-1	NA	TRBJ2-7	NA	TGCAGCGTTGAGGGTTTCGAATACGAGCAGTACTTC	CSVEGFEYEQYF
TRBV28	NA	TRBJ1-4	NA	TGTGCCAGCAGACCCACAGGTAGAGATGAAAAACTGTTTTTT	CASRPTGRDEKLFF